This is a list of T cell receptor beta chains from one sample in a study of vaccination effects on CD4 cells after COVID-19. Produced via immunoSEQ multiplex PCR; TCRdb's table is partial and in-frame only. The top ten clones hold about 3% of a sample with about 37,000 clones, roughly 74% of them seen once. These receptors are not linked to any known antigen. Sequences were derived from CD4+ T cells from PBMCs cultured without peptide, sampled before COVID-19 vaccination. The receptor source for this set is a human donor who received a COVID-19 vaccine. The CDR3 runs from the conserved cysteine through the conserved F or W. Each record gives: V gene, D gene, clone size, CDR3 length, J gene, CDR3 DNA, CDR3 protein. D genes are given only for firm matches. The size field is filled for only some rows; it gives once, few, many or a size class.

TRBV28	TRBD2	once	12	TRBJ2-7	TGTGCCAGCAGCCGGGAGGGCTACGAGCAGTACTTC	CASSREGYEQYF
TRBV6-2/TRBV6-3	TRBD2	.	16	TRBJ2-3	TGTGCCAGCAGTCCACGACTAGCGGGGGGGCCAGATACGCAGTATTTT	CASSPRLAGGPDTQYF
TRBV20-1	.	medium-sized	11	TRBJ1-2	TGCAGTGCTACAGACTCGATCGGCTACACCTTC	CSATDSIGYTF
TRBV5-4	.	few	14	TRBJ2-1	TGTGCCAGCAGCTTAGAGCTCCGTACCGATGAGCAGTTCTTC	CASSLELRTDEQFF
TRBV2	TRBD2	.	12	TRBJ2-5	TGTGCCAATAGACTAGCACTAGGGACCCAGTACTTC	CANRLALGTQYF
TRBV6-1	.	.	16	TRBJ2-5	TGTGCCAGCAGTGAACCAAACATAGGGTACCAAGAGACCCAGTACTTC	CASSEPNIGYQETQYF
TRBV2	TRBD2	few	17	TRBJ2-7	TGTGCCAGCAGTCAGGAGCGGGAGGGCCGGATCTCCTACGAGCAGTACTTC	CASSQEREGRISYEQYF
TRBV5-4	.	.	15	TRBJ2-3	TGTGCCAGCAGCTGGGGTCGACAAAACACAGATACGCAGTATTTT	CASSWGRQNTDTQYF
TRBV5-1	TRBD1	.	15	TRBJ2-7	TGCGCCAGCAGCGCCGGGGACAGGGGGAAGAGCGAGCAGTACTTC	CASSAGDRGKSEQYF
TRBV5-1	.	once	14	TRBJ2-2	TGCGCCAGCAGCTTCCCAGAAAACACCGGGGAGCTGTTTTTT	CASSFPENTGELFF
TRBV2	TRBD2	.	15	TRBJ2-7	TGTGCCAGCAGTGAATCAGCGGGGGGACCCTACGAGCAGTACTTC	CASSESAGGPYEQYF
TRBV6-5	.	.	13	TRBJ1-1	TGTGCCAGCAGCCTTTCAATGAACACTGAAGCTTTCTTT	CASSLSMNTEAFF
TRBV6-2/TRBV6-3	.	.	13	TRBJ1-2	TGTGCCAGCAGTTCCCGGGGAGTCTATGGCTACACCTTC	CASSSRGVYGYTF
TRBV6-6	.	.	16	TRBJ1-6	TGTGCCAGCAGGCACCGCGGGGGGAACAAAAATTCACCCCTCCACTTT	CASRHRGGNKNSPLHF
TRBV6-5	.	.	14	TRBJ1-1	TGTGCCAGCAGTCGACGGCGGGGGGACACTGAAGCTTTCTTT	CASSRRRGDTEAFF
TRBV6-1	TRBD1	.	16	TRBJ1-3	TGTGCCAGCAGTGAGTTGGACAGGGGGGCTGGAAACACCATATATTTT	CASSELDRGAGNTIYF
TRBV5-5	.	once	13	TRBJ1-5	TGTGCCAGCAGCTTTTTGAGCAATCAGCCCCAGCATTTT	CASSFLSNQPQHF
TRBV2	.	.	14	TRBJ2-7	TGTGCCAGCAGTGAACAGCGGGCCTCCTACGAGCAGTACTTC	CASSEQRASYEQYF
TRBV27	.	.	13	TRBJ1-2	TGTGCCAGCAGTTTAAGTCCAGGGTTTGGCTACACCTTC	CASSLSPGFGYTF
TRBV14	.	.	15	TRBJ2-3	TGTGCCAGCAGCCTTACAGGGATAGTTTCAGATACGCAGTATTTT	CASSLTGIVSDTQYF
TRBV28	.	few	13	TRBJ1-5	TGTGCCAGCAGCCGGGACAGCAATCAGCCCCAGCATTTT	CASSRDSNQPQHF
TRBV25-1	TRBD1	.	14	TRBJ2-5	TGTGCCAGCAGTGAATATACAGGGGGGGAGACCCAGTACTTC	CASSEYTGGETQYF
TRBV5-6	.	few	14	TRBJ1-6	TGTGCCAGCAGCCGTGGGGTTTACAACTCTCCCCTCCACTTT	CASSRGVYNSPLHF
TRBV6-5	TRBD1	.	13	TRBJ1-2	TGTGCCAGCAGAACAACAGGGGCCCGGGGCTACACCTTC	CASRTTGARGYTF